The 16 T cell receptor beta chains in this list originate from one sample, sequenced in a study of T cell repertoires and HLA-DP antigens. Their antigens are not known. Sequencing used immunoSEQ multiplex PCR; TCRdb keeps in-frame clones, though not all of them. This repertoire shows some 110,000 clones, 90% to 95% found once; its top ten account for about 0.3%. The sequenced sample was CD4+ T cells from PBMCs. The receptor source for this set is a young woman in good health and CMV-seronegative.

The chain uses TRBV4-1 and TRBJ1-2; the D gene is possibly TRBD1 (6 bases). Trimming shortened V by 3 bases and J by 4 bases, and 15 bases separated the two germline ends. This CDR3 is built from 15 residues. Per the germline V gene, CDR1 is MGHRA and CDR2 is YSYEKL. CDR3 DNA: TGCGCCAGCAGCCACCCATCCGGACAGTTCTATGGCTACACCTTC. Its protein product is CASSHPSGQFYGYTF.

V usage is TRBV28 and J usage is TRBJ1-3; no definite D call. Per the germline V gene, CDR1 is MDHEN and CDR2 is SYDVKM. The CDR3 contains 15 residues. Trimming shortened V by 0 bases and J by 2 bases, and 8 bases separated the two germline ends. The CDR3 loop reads CASSLWTTTGNTIYF. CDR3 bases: TGTGCCAGCAGTTTATGGACAACAACTGGAAACACCATATATTTT.

CDR3 DNA sequence: TGTGCCAGCAGGGGGCGACAGGGCTACCAAGAGACCCAGTACTTC. It translates to CASRGRQGYQETQYF. The chain is built from TRBV2 and TRBJ2-5, with TRBD1 identical over 7 bases. CDR1 is SNHLY and CDR2 is FYNNEI in the germline V gene. V trimming: 6 bases; J trimming: 0 bases; junction bases outside the gene matches: 7. The CDR3 spans 15 residues.

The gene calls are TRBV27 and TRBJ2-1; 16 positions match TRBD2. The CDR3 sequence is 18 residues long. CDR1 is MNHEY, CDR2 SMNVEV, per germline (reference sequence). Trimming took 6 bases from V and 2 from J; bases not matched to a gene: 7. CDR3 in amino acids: CASRTLGTSGRAYNEQFF. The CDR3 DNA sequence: TGTGCCAGCAGGACCCTCGGGACTAGCGGGAGGGCCTACAATGAGCAGTTCTTC.

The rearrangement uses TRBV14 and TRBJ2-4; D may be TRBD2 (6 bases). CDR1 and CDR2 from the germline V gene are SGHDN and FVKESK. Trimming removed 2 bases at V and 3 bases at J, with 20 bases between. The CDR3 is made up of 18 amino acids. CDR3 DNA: TGTGCCAGCAGCCAACCCCTCGGGCGGGGATTAGGCAAAAACATTCAGTACTTC. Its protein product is CASSQPLGRGLGKNIQYF.

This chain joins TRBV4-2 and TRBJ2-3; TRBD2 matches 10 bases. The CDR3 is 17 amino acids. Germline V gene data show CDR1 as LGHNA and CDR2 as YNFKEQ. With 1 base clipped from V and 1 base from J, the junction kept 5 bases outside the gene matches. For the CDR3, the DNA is TGTGCCAGCAGCCAAGGATCTAGCGGGGGCCGCACAGATACGCAGTATTTT. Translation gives CASSQGSSGGRTDTQYF.

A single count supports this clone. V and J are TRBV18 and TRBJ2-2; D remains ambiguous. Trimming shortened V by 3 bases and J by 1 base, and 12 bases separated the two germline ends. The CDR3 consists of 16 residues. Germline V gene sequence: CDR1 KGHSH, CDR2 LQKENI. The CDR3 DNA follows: TGTGCCAGCTCACCCTTCGAGCTAGGGAACACCGGGGAGCTGTTTTTT. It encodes CASSPFELGNTGELFF.

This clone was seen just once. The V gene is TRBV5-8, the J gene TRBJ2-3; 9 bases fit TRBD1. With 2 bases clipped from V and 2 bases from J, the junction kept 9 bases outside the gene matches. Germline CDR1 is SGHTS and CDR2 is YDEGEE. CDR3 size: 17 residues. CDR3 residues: CASSLRGQGRITDTQYF. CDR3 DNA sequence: TGTGCCAGCAGCTTAAGAGGACAGGGGAGGATCACAGATACGCAGTATTTT.

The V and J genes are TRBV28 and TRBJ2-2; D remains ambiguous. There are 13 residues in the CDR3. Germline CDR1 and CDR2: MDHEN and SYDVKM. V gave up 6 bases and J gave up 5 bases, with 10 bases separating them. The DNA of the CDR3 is TGTGCCAGCAGCCCCACCTCGACCGGGGAGCTGTTTTTT. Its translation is CASSPTSTGELFF.

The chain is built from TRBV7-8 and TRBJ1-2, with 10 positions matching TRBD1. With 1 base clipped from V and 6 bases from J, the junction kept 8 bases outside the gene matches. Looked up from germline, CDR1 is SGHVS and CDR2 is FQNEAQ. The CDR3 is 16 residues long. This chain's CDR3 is CASSLEISGQGDGYTF. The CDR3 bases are TGTGCCAGCAGCTTAGAAATTTCTGGACAGGGGGATGGCTACACCTTC.

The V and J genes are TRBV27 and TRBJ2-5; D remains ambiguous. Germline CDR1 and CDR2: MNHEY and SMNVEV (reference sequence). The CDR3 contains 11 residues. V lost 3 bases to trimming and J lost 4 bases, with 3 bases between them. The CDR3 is CASSFRETQYF. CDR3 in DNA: TGTGCCAGCAGTTTTCGAGAGACCCAGTACTTC.

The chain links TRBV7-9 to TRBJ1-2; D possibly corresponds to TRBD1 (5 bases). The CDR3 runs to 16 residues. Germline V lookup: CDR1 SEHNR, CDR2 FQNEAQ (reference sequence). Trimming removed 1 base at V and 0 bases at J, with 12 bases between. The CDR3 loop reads CASSLVPGWANYGYTF. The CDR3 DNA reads TGTGCCAGCAGCTTAGTCCCAGGGTGGGCTAACTATGGCTACACCTTC.

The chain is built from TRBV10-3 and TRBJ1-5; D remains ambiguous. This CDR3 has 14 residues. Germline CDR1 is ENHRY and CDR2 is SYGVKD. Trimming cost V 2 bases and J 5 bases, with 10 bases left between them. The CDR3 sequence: CAISEVGIHQPQHF. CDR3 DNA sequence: TGTGCCATCAGTGAGGTAGGGATCCATCAGCCCCAGCATTTT.

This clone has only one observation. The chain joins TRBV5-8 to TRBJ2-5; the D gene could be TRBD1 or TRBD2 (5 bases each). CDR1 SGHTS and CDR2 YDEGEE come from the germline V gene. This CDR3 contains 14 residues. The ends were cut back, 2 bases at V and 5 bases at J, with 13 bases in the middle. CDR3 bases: TGTGCCAGCAGCTTCTTCGGGGCCCCGGAGACCCAGTACTTC. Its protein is CASSFFGAPETQYF.

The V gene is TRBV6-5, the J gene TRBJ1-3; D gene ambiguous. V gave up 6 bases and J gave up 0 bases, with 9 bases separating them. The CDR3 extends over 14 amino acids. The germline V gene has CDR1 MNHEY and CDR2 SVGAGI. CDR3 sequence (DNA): TGTGCCAGCAGCCTTTCGCACTCTGGAAACACCATATATTTT. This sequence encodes CASSLSHSGNTIYF.

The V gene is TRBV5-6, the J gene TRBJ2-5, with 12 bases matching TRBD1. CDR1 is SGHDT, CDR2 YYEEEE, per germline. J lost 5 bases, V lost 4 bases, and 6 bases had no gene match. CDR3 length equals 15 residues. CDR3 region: CASSPGTGGGETQYF. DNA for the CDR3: TGTGCCAGCAGCCCGGGGACAGGGGGCGGGGAGACCCAGTACTTC.